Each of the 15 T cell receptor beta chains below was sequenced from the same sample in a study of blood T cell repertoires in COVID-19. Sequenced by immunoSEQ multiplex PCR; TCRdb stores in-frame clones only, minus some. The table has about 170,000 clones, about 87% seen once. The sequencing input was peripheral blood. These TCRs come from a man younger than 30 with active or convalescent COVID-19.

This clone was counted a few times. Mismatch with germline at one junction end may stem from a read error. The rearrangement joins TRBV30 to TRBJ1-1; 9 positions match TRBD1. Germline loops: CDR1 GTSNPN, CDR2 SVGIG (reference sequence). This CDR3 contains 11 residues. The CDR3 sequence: CAWSVGGQGHF. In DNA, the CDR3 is TGTGCCTGGAGTGTTGGGGGACAGGGTCACTTT.

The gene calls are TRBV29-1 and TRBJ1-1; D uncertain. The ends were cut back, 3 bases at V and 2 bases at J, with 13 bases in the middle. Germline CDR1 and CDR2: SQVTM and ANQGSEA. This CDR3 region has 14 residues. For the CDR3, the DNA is TGCAGCGTTGATTCGCTTCGAGGCAACACTGAAGCTTTCTTT. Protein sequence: CSVDSLRGNTEAFF.

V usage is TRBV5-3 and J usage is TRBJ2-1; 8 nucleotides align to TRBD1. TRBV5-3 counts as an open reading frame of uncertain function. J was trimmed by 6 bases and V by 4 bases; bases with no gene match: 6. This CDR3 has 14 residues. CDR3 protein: CARSVGQGANEQFF. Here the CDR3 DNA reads TGTGCCAGAAGCGTAGGTCAGGGGGCCAATGAGCAGTTCTTC.

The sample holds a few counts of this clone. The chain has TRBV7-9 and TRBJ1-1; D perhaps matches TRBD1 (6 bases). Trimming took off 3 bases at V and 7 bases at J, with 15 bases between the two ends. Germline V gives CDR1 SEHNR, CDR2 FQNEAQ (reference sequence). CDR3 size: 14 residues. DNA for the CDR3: TGTGCCAGCAGCTTGACACAGGGCTCACGTGAAGCTTTCTTT. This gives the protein CASSLTQGSREAFF.

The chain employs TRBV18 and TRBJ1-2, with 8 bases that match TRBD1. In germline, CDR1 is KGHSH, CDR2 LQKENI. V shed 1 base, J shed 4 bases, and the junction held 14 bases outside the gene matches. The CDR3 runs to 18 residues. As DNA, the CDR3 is TGTGCCAGCTCACCACTCACGTTCGGACAGGGAAGCGGCTATGGCTACACCTTC. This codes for CASSPLTFGQGSGYGYTF.

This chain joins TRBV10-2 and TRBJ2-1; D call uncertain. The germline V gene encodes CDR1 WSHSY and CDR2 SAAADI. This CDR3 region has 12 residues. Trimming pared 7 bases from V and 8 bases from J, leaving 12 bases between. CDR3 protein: CASNAESDEQFF. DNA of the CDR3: TGCGCCAGCAATGCCGAGTCCGATGAGCAGTTCTTC.

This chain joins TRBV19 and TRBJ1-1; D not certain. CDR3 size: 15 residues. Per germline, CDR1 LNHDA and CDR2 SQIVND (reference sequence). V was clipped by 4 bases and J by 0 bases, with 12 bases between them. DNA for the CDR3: TGTGCCAGTAGTAACGGGAGAATCTTGAACACTGAAGCTTTCTTT. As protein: CASSNGRILNTEAFF.

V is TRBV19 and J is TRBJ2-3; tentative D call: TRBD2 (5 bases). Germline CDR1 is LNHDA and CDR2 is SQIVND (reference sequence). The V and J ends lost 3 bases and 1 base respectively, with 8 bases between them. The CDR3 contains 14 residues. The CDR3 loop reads CASSISGGTDTQYF. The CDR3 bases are TGTGCCAGTAGTATCTCCGGGGGCACAGATACGCAGTATTTT. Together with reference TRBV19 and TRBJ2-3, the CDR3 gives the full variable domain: DGGITQSPKYLFRKEGQNVTLSCEQNLNHDAMYWYRQDPGQGLRLIYYSQIVNDFQKGDIAEGYSVSREKKESFPLTVTSAQKNPTAFYLCASSISGGTDTQYFGPGTRLTVL.

The chain's CDR3 is CSASDHGLSTDTQYF. The CDR3 nucleotides read TGCAGTGCTAGTGACCACGGACTGAGCACAGATACGCAGTATTTT. J is TRBJ2-3 and V is TRBV20-1; D might be TRBD2 (5 bases). Germline V lookup: CDR1 DFQATT, CDR2 SNEGSKA (reference sequence). The CDR3 runs 15 residues. The germline V and J ends were trimmed by 3 bases and 0 bases, with 13 bases remaining between them.

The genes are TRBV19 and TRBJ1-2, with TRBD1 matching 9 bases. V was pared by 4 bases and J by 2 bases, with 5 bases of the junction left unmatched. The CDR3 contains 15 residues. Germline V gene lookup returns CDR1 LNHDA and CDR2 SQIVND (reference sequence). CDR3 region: CASSTDRGGNYGYTF. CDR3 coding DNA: TGTGCCAGTAGTACTGACAGGGGGGGAAACTATGGCTACACCTTC.

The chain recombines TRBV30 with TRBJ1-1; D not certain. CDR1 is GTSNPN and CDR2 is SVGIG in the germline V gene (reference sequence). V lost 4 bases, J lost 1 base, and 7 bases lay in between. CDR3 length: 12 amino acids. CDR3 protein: CAWITENTEAFF. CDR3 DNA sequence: TGTGCCTGGATAACAGAGAACACTGAAGCTTTCTTT.

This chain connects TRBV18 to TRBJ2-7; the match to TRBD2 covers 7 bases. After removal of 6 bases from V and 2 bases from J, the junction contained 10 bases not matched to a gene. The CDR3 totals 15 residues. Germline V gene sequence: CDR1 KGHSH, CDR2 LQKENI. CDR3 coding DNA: TGTGCCAGCTCCTCCGGGGGGTCAGCTACCTACGAGCAGTACTTC. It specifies CASSSGGSATYEQYF.

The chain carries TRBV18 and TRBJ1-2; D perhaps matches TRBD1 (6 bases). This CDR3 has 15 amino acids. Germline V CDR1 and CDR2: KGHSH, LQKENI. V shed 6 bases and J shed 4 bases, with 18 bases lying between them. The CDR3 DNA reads TGTGCCAGCTCCCTCGACGCCAGGGGATCCTATGGCTACACCTTC. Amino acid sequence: CASSLDARGSYGYTF. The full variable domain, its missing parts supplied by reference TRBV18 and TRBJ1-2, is NAGVMQNPRHLVRRRGQEARLRCSPMKGHSHVYWYRQLPEEGLKFMVYLQKENIIDESGMPKERFSAEFPKEGPSILRIQQVVRGDSAAYFCASSLDARGSYGYTFGSGTRLTVV.

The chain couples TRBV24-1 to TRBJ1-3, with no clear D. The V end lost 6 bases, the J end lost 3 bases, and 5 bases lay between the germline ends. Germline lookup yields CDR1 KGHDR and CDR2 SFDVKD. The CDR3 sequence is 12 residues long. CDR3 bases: TGTGCCACCAGTTCAGGTGGAAACACCATATATTTT. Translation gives CATSSGGNTIYF.

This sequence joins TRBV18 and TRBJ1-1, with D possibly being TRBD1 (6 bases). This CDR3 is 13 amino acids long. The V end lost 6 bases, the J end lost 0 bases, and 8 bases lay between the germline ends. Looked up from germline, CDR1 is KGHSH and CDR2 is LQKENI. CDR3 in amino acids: CASSQGMNTEAFF. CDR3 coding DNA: TGTGCCAGCTCTCAGGGGATGAACACTGAAGCTTTCTTT.